The sequence of this T cell receptor (beta chain) was determined in a study of PD-1 blockade in classical Hodgkin lymphoma. Germline V CDR1 and CDR2: LGHNA, YSLEER. The CDR3 has 14 residues. Between the trimmed V and J ends, which lost 0 bases and 5 bases, there was a span of 10 bases. Overall study findings and caveats: Prior to therapy, complete responders displayed diversity much like that of newly diagnosed patients. In newly diagnosed patients, baseline TCR diversity was reportedly below that of healthy donors. There was a significant rise in CD4+ TCR diversity by C4D1, with no such rise for CD8+. Repertoire differences have undefined causes, possibly disease activity or prior therapy.

Notes on this clone: The antigen remains undetermined.

Sequenced by immunoSEQ multiplex PCR; TCRdb stores in-frame clones only, minus some. This table holds some 22,000 clones, around three quarters found once. There was relapse after autologous stem cell transplantation in every patient, and there was variation in brentuximab vedotin exposure. The clonotype was recovered from a human donor with classical Hodgkin lymphoma. Source: peripheral blood mononuclear cells (PBMCs), taken before the second cycle of nivolumab. The rearrangement joins TRBV4-3 to TRBJ2-5; D is possibly TRBD1 or TRBD2 (5 bases each). CDR3 DNA: TGCGCCAGCAGCCAAGAGTCGGGGCCGGAGACCCAGTACTTC. Protein sequence: CASSQESGPETQYF.